This entry features one TCR beta chain sequence. This sample is part of a study of Ad26.COV2.S vaccination and SARS-CoV-2 variants. Treatment in this sample: some 19 received Ad26.COV2.S at low or high dose, single or two shots; about 5 received placebo; per-sample allocation not given. Sample collection was performed on day 63 after the first vaccine or placebo injection. Profiling relied on immunoSEQ multiplex PCR, and the TCRdb table lists in-frame clones only, not all of them. Here the sample spans over 450,000 clones, 89% being singletons. This CDR3 contains 17 residues. The V gene end was trimmed by 4 bases and the J gene end by 0 bases; junction bases not matched to a gene: 6. The germline CDR1 and CDR2 sequences are SGHTA and FQGNSA.

Source: peripheral blood, taken in a trial of Ad26.COV2.S vaccine versus placebo. The gene calls are TRBV7-2 and TRBJ2-6; 7 positions agree with TRBD1. The sequence came from a person aged 18-60 years who received the Ad26.COV2.S COVID-19 vaccine or a placebo. CDR3 DNA sequence: TGTGCCAGCAGCTCTCCGGGACAGAGCTCTGGGGCCAACGTCCTGACTTTC. This codes for CASSSPGQSSGANVLTF.